This TCR beta chain was recovered during a study of T cell repertoires in cytomegalovirus infection. Across the whole study: Newly reported HLA-C-restricted and thoroughly characterized HLA-B-restricted CMV epitopes were employed. Matching HLA type and CMV infection were both indicated by public TCR beta signatures. General study points: HLA-C-restricted CMV clonotypes gave the most frequent clonotype in two of eight donors.

CDR1 is SGHTA, CDR2 FQGTGA, per germline. This CDR3 contains 11 residues. Trimming took 4 bases from V and 9 from J, leaving 6 bases between them. TCRdb ran MiXCR on the reads and lists one entry per CDR3 protein. The data hold over 250,000 distinct CDR3 sequences, with around 20% observed a single time. At least ten counts were recorded for this clonotype. No antigen is known for it. This chain joins TRBV7-3 and TRBJ2-2, with D uncertain. This TCR derives from a human donor in good health (CMV status not recorded). Some clones in this sample may be carry-over from other donors' samples. Sequences were derived from cultured PBMCs, sampled from culture after CMV antigen stimulation. The CDR3, as DNA: TGTGCCAGCAGCTATGGGAGGGAGCTGTTTTTT. This gives the protein CASSYGRELFF. The whole variable domain, remainder taken from reference TRBV7-3 and TRBJ2-2, is GAGVSQTPSNKVTEKGKYVELRCDPISGHTALYWYRQSLGQGPEFLIYFQGTGAADDSGLPNDRFFAVRPEGSVSTLKIQRTERGDSAVYLCASSYGRELFFGEGSRLTVL.